Each of the 10 T cell receptor beta chains below was sequenced from the same sample in a study of T cell responses to AZD1222 COVID-19 vaccine. Sequencing was performed with immunoSEQ multiplex PCR; in TCRdb, only in-frame clones are kept and a portion is missing. The sample holds more than 110,000 clones, just over 90% seen once. This sample comprised peripheral blood, obtained on day 0 of AZD1222 vaccination. The origin of the receptors is an adult in good health.

J is TRBJ2-1 and V is TRBV4-3; 8 bases line up with TRBD2. This CDR3 has 15 residues. The ends lost 4 bases at V and 9 bases at J; junction bases unmatched: 11. Germline CDR1 and CDR2: LGHNA and YSLEER. The CDR3 protein is CASSPPAGGQGEQFF. The DNA of the CDR3 is TGCGCCAGCAGCCCCCCTGCGGGGGGCCAGGGTGAGCAGTTCTTC.

The chain links TRBV7-3 to TRBJ2-3; 8 bases map to TRBD2. The CDR3 contains 15 residues. With V trimmed by 4 bases and J by 5 bases, 8 bases remained unmatched. CDR1 SGHTA and CDR2 FQGTGA come from the germline V gene. This CDR3 reads CASSSTGGPGDTQYF. DNA for the CDR3: TGTGCCAGCAGCTCTACGGGGGGGCCAGGAGATACGCAGTATTTT.

V gene TRBV4-3 combines with J gene TRBJ1-2, with D tentatively TRBD1 (5 bases). The germline V and J ends were trimmed by 2 bases and 7 bases, with 14 bases remaining between them. The CDR3 has 14 amino acids. Germline V gene lookup returns CDR1 LGHNA and CDR2 YSLEER. CDR3 in amino acids: CASSQSRQSSGYTF. The CDR3 DNA follows: TGCGCCAGCAGCCAATCCCGACAGTCGAGTGGCTACACCTTC.

This sequence joins TRBV7-8 and TRBJ2-3; D may be TRBD2 (5 bases). V dropped 2 bases and J dropped 6 bases, with 12 bases sitting between them. The CDR3 is 14 amino acids. In germline, CDR1 is SGHVS, CDR2 FQNEAQ. The CDR3 DNA reads as TGTGCCAGCAGCTTAAATCCGGGATCCGATACGCAGTATTTT. Its protein product is CASSLNPGSDTQYF.

The gene calls are TRBV7-2 and TRBJ1-2; possibly TRBD1 for D (5 bases). Germline CDR1 is SGHTA and CDR2 is FQGNSA. The CDR3 consists of 15 residues. Between the trimmed V and J ends, which lost 5 bases and 2 bases, there was a span of 15 bases. CDR3 coding DNA: TGTGCCAGCAGCGCCTCTTCGGGGGGGAACTATGGCTACACCTTC. This sequence encodes CASSASSGGNYGYTF.

About this clone itself: The same CDR3 also results from other DNA sequences found in this sample. V is TRBV7-9 and J is TRBJ1-5; D remains ambiguous. The germline V and J ends were trimmed by 1 base and 7 bases, with 5 bases remaining between them. Germline CDR1 reads SEHNR; CDR2 reads FQNEAQ (reference sequence). The CDR3 sequence is 12 residues long. CDR3 in DNA: TGTGCCAGCAGCTTAGTAGGGCAGCCCCAGCATTTT. The encoded protein is CASSLVGQPQHF.

This clone was detected a few times. The V call is TRBV30, the J call TRBJ1-5; 8 positions agree with TRBD1. This CDR3 has 15 amino acids. V lost 2 bases to trimming and J lost 6 bases; unmatched junction nucleotides: 9. The germline gives CDR1 GTSNPN, CDR2 SVGIG (reference sequence). In DNA form, the CDR3 reads TGTGCCTGGAGTTATACAGGGGGAGGAGGTCAGCCCCAGCATTTT. Translated: CAWSYTGGGGQPQHF. The full variable domain, in which reference TRBV30 and TRBJ1-5 provide the parts outside the CDR3, is SQTIHQWPATLVQPVGSPLSLECTVEGTSNPNLYWYRQAAGRGLQLLFYSVGIGQISSEVPQNLSASRPQDRQFILSSKKLLLSDSGFYLCAWSYTGGGGQPQHFGDGTRLSIL.

DNA of the CDR3: TGCGCCAGCAGCCAAGATCCAGGAGCTAACTATGGCTACACCTTC. Translation gives CASSQDPGANYGYTF. V and J are TRBV4-1 and TRBJ1-2; D gene unclear. This CDR3 comprises 15 residues. Germline V gives CDR1 MGHRA, CDR2 YSYEKL. V was pared by 0 bases and J by 0 bases, with 8 bases between.

The chain uses TRBV5-5 and TRBJ2-7; 7 bases fit TRBD1. The germline V gene has CDR1 SGHKS and CDR2 YYEKEE (reference sequence). The CDR3 contains 14 residues. J lost 3 bases, V lost 0 bases, and 3 bases had no gene match. CDR3 protein: CASSLETGFYEQYF. The CDR3 coding sequence is TGTGCCAGCAGCTTGGAGACAGGGTTCTACGAGCAGTACTTC.

Remarks on this clone: An end of the junction does not agree with germline; a read error may underlie this. The gene calls are TRBV7-7 and TRBJ2-7, with D tentatively TRBD1 (6 bases). Germline V gene data show CDR1 as SSHAT and CDR2 as FNYEAQ (reference sequence). CDR3 length equals 14 residues. For the CDR3, the DNA is TGTGCTAGCAGCGGACAGATTAGCTCCTACGAGCAGTACTTC. It yields the protein CASSGQISSYEQYF.